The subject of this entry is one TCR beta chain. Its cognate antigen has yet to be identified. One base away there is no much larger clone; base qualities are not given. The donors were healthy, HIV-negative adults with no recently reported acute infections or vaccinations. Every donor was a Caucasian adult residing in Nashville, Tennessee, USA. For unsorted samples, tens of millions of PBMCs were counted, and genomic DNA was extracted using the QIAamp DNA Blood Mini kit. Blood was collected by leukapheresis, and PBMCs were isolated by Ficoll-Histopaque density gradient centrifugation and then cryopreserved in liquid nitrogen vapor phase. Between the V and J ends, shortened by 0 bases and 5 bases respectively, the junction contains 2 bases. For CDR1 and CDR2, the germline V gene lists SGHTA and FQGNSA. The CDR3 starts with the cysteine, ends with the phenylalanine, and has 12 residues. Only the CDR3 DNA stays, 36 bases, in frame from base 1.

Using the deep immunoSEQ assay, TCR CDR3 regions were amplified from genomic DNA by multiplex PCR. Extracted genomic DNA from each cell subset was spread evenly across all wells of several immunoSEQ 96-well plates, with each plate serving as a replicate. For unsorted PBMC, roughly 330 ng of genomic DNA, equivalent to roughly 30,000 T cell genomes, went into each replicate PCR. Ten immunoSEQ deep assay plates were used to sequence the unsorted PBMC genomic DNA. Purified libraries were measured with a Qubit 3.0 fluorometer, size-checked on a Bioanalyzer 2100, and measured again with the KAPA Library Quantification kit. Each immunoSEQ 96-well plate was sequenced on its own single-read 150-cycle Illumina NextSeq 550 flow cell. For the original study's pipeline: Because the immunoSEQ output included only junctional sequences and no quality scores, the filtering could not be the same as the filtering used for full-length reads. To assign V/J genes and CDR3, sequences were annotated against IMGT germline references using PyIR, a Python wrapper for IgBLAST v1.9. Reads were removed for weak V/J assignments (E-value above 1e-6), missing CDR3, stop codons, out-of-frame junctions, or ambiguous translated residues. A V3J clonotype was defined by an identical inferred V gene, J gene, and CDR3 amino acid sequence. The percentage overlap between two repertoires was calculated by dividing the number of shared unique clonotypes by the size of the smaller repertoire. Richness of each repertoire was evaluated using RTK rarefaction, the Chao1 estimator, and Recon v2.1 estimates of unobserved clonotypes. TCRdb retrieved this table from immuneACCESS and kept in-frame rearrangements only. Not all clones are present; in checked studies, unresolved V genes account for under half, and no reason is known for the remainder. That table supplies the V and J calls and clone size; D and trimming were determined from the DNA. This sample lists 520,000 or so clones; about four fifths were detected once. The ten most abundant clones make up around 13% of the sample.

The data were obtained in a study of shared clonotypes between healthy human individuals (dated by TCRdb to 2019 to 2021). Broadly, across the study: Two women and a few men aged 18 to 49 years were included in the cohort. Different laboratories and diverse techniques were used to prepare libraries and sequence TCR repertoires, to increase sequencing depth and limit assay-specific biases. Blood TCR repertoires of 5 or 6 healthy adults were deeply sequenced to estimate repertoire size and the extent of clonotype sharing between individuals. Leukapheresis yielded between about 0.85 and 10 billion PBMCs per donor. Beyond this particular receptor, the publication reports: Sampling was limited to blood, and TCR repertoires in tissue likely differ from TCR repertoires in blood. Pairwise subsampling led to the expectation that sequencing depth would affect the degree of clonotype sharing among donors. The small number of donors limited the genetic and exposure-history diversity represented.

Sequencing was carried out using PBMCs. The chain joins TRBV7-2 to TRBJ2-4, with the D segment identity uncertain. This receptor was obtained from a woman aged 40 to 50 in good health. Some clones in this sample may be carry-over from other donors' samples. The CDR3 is CASSLAQNIQYF. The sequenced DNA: TGTGCCAGCAGCTTAGCGCAAAACATTCAGTACTTC.